One sample yielded the 10 T cell receptor beta chains listed below, sequenced in a study of technical replicates of blood from a handful of donors. Assay used: immunoSEQ multiplex PCR; TCRdb lists only in-frame clones, some missing. The sample holds roughly 100,000 clones, 90% to 96% seen once. Sequenced sample: T cells isolated from PBMCs. The receptors stem from a human donor in good health.

J is TRBJ2-1 and V is TRBV29-1, with TRBD2 matching over 12 bases. V lost 7 bases, J lost 5 bases, and 3 bases stayed unmatched. CDR3 size: 13 residues. The germline V gene encodes CDR1 SQVTM and CDR2 ANQGSEA. CDR3 residues: CSGGLAGNNEQFF. In nucleotides, the CDR3 is TGCAGCGGAGGACTAGCGGGGAACAATGAGCAGTTCTTC.

The chain links TRBV13 to TRBJ1-1, with D hard to call. V lost 4 bases and J lost 8, with 17 bases in between. The CDR3 covers 14 residues. CDR1 is PRHDT and CDR2 is FYEKMQ in the germline V gene (reference sequence). DNA for the CDR3: TGTGCCAGCAGCTATCCCCCACCTCACCTAGAAGCTTTCTTT. Translated, it gives CASSYPPPHLEAFF.

The chain couples TRBV6-6 to TRBJ2-5; D is perhaps TRBD2 (6 bases). The assigned J gene may be wrong: the sequence end matches TRBJ2-7 better. CDR3 length: 15 residues. Looked up from germline, CDR1 is MNHNY and CDR2 is SVGAGI (reference sequence). This CDR3 is CASSYLTEGYYEQYF. CDR3 nucleotide sequence: TGTGCCAGCAGTTATCTCACGGAGGGGTACTACGAGCAGTACTTC.

The V call is TRBV6-1, the J call TRBJ2-2; 8 bases line up with TRBD2. The germline V gene encodes CDR1 MNHNS and CDR2 SASEGT. The V gene end was trimmed by 6 bases and the J gene end by 4 bases; junction bases not matched to a gene: 4. The CDR3 has 14 amino acids. CDR3 nucleotide sequence: TGTGCCAGCAGAGCGGGAGAGCCCACCGGGGAGCTGTTTTTT. Its protein is CASRAGEPTGELFF.

The rearrangement links TRBV29-1 to TRBJ2-2; tentatively, D is TRBD2 (6 bases). The V and J ends lost 2 bases and 1 base respectively, with 11 bases between them. The CDR3 has 15 amino acids. The germline V gene has CDR1 SQVTM and CDR2 ANQGSEA. As DNA, the CDR3 is TGCAGCGTTGAATCAGCGGGTTTGAACACCGGGGAGCTGTTTTTT. Translated, it gives CSVESAGLNTGELFF.

The V gene is TRBV29-1, the J gene TRBJ2-1, with 11 bases identical to TRBD2. The V and J ends lost 4 bases and 0 bases, in that order; junction bases with no gene match: 8. There are 17 residues in the CDR3. CDR1 and CDR2 (germline): SQVTM, ANQGSEA. Here the CDR3 reads CSVGRLAGPHSYNEQFF. In DNA, the CDR3 is TGCAGCGTTGGTCGACTAGCGGGGCCCCACTCCTACAATGAGCAGTTCTTC.

The gene calls are TRBV15 and TRBJ1-4, with 7 bases identical to TRBD1. This CDR3 comprises 14 residues. Per germline, CDR1 LNHNV and CDR2 YYDKDF (reference sequence). Trimming removed 4 bases from V and 6 bases from J; junction bases left unmatched: 5. In DNA, the CDR3 is TGTGCCACCAGCACCGGGACAGAAGATGAAAAACTGTTTTTT. Protein: CATSTGTEDEKLFF.

The chain combines TRBV28 with TRBJ1-5, with D perhaps matching TRBD1 (5 bases). The CDR3 has 14 amino acids. Trimming removed 3 bases at V and 5 bases at J, with 11 bases between. Germline CDR1 is MDHEN and CDR2 is SYDVKM. The CDR3 spells CASSFQGSYQPQHF. DNA of the CDR3: TGTGCCAGCAGTTTTCAGGGATCTTATCAGCCCCAGCATTTT.

This sequence joins TRBV7-9 and TRBJ2-7; 11 nucleotides align to TRBD2. The CDR3 consists of 15 residues. From germline, CDR1 is SEHNR and CDR2 FQNEAQ (reference sequence). V lost 5 bases and J lost 2; bases outside the gene matches: 5. DNA of the CDR3: TGTGCCAGCAGCGCAACTAGCGGGGGAGCCTACGAGCAGTACTTC. Encoded protein: CASSATSGGAYEQYF.

V usage is TRBV11-2 and J usage is TRBJ1-1; no clear D gene. Trimming removed 0 bases at V and 5 bases at J, with 7 bases between. This CDR3 has 13 residues. Looked up from germline, CDR1 is SGHAT and CDR2 is FQNNGV. This chain's CDR3 is CASSLEHLTEAFF. CDR3 sequence (DNA): TGTGCCAGCAGCTTAGAACATCTTACTGAAGCTTTCTTT.